Below are 11 T cell receptor beta chains sequenced from a single sample in a study of T cells in localized non-small cell lung cancer. Measured with immunoSEQ multiplex PCR; TCRdb has only the in-frame clones, and not every one. The table includes more than 30,000 clones, 88% detected once. Sample: peripheral blood mononuclear cells, taken before any cancer treatment. The receptors derive from a woman between 35 and 75 years old with stage III lung adenocarcinoma.

The CDR3 DNA sequence: TGCGCCAGCAGCTTGGAAGTGGGGGGCACTAGCAATCAGCCCCAGCATTTT. Residues: CASSLEVGGTSNQPQHF. The rearrangement links TRBV5-1 to TRBJ1-5, with D perhaps matching TRBD1 (6 bases). This CDR3 is built from 17 residues. Germline-derived CDR1 and CDR2 are SGHRS and YFSETQ. The V gene lost 0 bases and the J gene lost 0 bases, with 13 bases spanning the gap. The entire variable domain, with the rest obtained from reference TRBV5-1 and TRBJ1-5, is as follows: KAGVTQTPRYLIKTRGQQVTLSCSPISGHRSVSWYQQTPGQGLQFLFEYFSETQRNKGNFPGRFSGRQFSNSRSEMNVSTLELGDSALYLCASSLEVGGTSNQPQHFGDGTRLSIL.

The chain has TRBV7-8 and TRBJ2-3, with 9 bases lining up with TRBD2. The V segment lost 5 bases and the J segment 2 bases; nucleotides outside the gene matches: 11. This CDR3 comprises 17 residues. CDR1 is SGHVS, CDR2 FQNEAQ, per germline. CDR3: CASSSSPSGAFTDTQYF. In DNA, the CDR3 is TGTGCCAGCAGCAGCTCGCCTAGCGGGGCCTTCACAGATACGCAGTATTTT.

This chain joins TRBV14 and TRBJ2-5; D possibly uses TRBD1 or TRBD2 (6 bases each). V was clipped by 1 base and J by 7 bases, with 13 bases between them. From germline, CDR1 is SGHDN and CDR2 FVKESK. The CDR3 has 14 residues. The DNA for the CDR3 is TGTGCCAGCAGCCAAGGAGGGGGGAGAGGGACCCAGTACTTC. It encodes CASSQGGGRGTQYF. The whole variable domain, filled in from reference TRBV14 and TRBJ2-5, reads EAGVTQFPSHSVIEKGQTVTLRCDPISGHDNLYWYRRVMGKEIKFLLHFVKESKQDESGMPNNRFLAERTGGTYSTLKVQPAELEDSGVYFCASSQGGGRGTQYFGPGTRLLVL.

The chain employs TRBV6-1 and TRBJ1-1; maybe TRBD1 (6 bases). CDR1 and CDR2 from the germline V gene are MNHNS and SASEGT. There are 14 residues in the CDR3. Between the trimmed V and J ends, which lost 7 bases and 0 bases, there was a span of 12 bases. CDR3 region: CASTQGLMNTEAFF. Here the CDR3 DNA reads TGTGCCAGCACCCAGGGGCTTATGAACACTGAAGCTTTCTTT.

This chain uses TRBV6-1 with TRBJ1-3, with D possibly matching TRBD1 (6 bases). The length of the CDR3 is 18 residues. Deletions cut 1 base from V and 0 bases from J, with 16 bases between. Germline V gene data show CDR1 as MNHNS and CDR2 as SASEGT. CDR3: CASSEGAGAQSSGNTIYF. In DNA, the CDR3 is TGTGCCAGCAGTGAAGGGGCAGGGGCACAGAGCTCTGGAAACACCATATATTTT.

The chain combines TRBV2 with TRBJ2-3; D not certain. Trimming took off 7 bases at V and 2 bases at J, with 10 bases between the two ends. CDR3 length equals 13 residues. Germline V gene lookup returns CDR1 SNHLY and CDR2 FYNNEI. The CDR3 reads CASKGLTTDTQYF. The CDR3 DNA follows: TGTGCCAGCAAGGGTCTCACCACAGATACGCAGTATTTT. The complete variable domain, with remaining parts taken from reference TRBV2 and TRBJ2-3, reads EPEVTQTPSHQVTQMGQEVILRCVPISNHLYFYWYRQILGQKVEFLVSFYNNEISEKSEIFDDQFSVERPDGSNFTLKIRSTKLEDSAMYFCASKGLTTDTQYFGPGTRLTVL.

This clone turned up a few times. This chain joins TRBV5-5 and TRBJ2-1, with a weak D call TRBD2 (6 bases). Germline CDR1 and CDR2: SGHKS and YYEKEE (reference sequence). The V end was cut by 2 bases, the J end by 0 bases, with 9 bases between. The CDR3 extends over 15 amino acids. CDR3 loop: CASSFGRSSYNEQFF. For the CDR3, the DNA is TGTGCCAGCAGCTTTGGGAGGAGCTCCTACAATGAGCAGTTCTTC.

The chain links TRBV18 to TRBJ2-3; a possible D gene is TRBD2 (6 bases). Trimming took 3 bases from V and 4 from J, leaving 14 bases between them. The CDR3 is made up of 15 amino acids. Germline CDR1 is KGHSH and CDR2 is LQKENI. CDR3 region: CASSPPGGNADTQYF. As DNA, the CDR3 is TGTGCCAGCTCACCCCCGGGCGGGAACGCAGATACGCAGTATTTT.

V is TRBV28 and J is TRBJ2-1, with D unresolved. V was shortened by 5 bases and J by 1 base, with 15 bases between the two germline ends. This CDR3 has 16 residues. Germline CDR1 is MDHEN and CDR2 is SYDVKM. CDR3 region: CASSPRWSPSYNEQFF. CDR3 nucleotide sequence: TGTGCCAGCAGTCCCCGGTGGAGCCCTTCCTACAATGAGCAGTTCTTC.

The CDR3 region is CASSQDSQGPNTEAFF. CDR3 nucleotide sequence: TGCGCCAGCAGCCAAGATTCGCAGGGCCCGAACACTGAAGCTTTCTTT. This chain connects TRBV4-3 to TRBJ1-1; tentatively, D is TRBD1 (5 bases). Germline V gene sequence: CDR1 LGHNA, CDR2 YSLEER. CDR3 length equals 16 residues. V lost 0 bases and J 1 base, leaving 12 bases between the germline ends.

V gene TRBV5-6 combines with J gene TRBJ2-3; either TRBD1 or TRBD2 may supply D (5 bases each). Trimming took 4 bases from V and 5 from J, leaving 14 bases between them. CDR1 and CDR2 from the germline V gene are SGHDT and YYEEEE. This CDR3 has 14 residues. The CDR3 reads CASSRQGGLDTQYF. The CDR3 bases are TGTGCCAGCAGCCGCCAGGGCGGGTTAGATACGCAGTATTTT.